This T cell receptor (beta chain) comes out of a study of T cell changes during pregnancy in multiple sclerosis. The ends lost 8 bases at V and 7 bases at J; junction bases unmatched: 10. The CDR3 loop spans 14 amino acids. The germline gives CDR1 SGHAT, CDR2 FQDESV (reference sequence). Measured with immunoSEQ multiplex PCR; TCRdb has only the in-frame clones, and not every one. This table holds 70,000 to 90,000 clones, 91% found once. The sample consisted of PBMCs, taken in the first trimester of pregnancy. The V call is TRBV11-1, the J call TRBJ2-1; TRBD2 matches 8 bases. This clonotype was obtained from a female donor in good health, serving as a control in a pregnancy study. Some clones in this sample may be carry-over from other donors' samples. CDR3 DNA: TGTGCCAGCTGCACCGGGACTAGGGGTAATGAGCAGTTCTTC. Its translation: CASCTGTRGNEQFF.